This entry describes one T cell receptor beta chain. The antigen is not known. These data originate in a study of cytomegalovirus exposure and HLA in healthy donors. Study as a whole: A preliminary data release comprised tens of millions of unique TCRs obtained from HLA-typed donors. Points from the study as a whole: Around 160 TCR beta chains were listed as cytomegalovirus-associated. Later analysis showed TCR association rates varying by HLA locus, highest for DRB1 and lowest for HLA-C.

The V end was cut by 8 bases, the J end by 5 bases, with 12 bases between. This CDR3 is 12 amino acids long. Germline CDR1 is MNHNS and CDR2 is SASEGT. PCR involved 60 Vbeta and 13 Jbeta primers. Here immunoSEQ multiplex PCR was the method, and the copy in TCRdb shows in-frame clones only, minus some. Its table lists 80,000 or so clones. Healthy bone marrow donors made up the donor group. The sequenced sample was PBMCs. This TCR was recovered from a woman in her 30s in good health and CMV-seronegative. The chain carries TRBV6-1 and TRBJ2-5, with D possibly TRBD1 on 5 matching bases. Here the CDR3 reads CASGRVGETQYF. The CDR3 DNA reads as TGTGCCAGCGGCAGGGTTGGGGAGACCCAGTACTTC.